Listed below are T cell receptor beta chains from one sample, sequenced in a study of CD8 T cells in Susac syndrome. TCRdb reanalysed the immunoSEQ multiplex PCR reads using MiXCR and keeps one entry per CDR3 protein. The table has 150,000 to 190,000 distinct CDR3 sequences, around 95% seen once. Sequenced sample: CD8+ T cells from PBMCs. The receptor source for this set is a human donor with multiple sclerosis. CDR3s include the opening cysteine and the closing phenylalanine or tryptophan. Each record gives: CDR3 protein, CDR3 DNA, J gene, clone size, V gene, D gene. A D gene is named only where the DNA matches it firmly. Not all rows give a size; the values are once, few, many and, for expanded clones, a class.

CDR3: CASSVGRGGHQETQYF
DNA: TGTGCCAGCAGCGTAGGGAGGGGGGGACATCAAGAGACCCAGTACTTC
J: TRBJ2-5
size: .
V: TRBV9
D: .

CDR3: CASSFYNEQFF
DNA: TGTGCCAGCAGTTTCTACAATGAGCAGTTCTTC
J: TRBJ2-1
size: .
V: TRBV27
D: .

CDR3: CASGQGIPTTRETQYF
DNA: TGTGCCAGCGGACAGGGGATCCCCACAACAAGAGAGACCCAGTACTTC
J: TRBJ2-5
size: once
V: TRBV2
D: TRBD1

CDR3: CASSTLESTDTQYF
DNA: TGTGCCAGCAGCACGCTAGAGAGCACAGATACGCAGTATTTT
J: TRBJ2-3
size: .
V: TRBV7-2
D: .

CDR3: CASSLSNTQYF
DNA: TGTGCCAGCAGCCTATCCAATACGCAGTATTTT
J: TRBJ2-3
size: .
V: TRBV11-2
D: .

CDR3: CASSLQGGSSYNSPLHF
DNA: TGTGCCAGCAGCCTTCAGGGGGGGAGCTCCTATAATTCACCCCTCCACTTT
J: TRBJ1-6
size: .
V: TRBV13
D: TRBD1

CDR3: CASSLRGRIYEQYF
DNA: TGTGCCAGCAGTTTGAGGGGACGGATTTACGAGCAGTACTTC
J: TRBJ2-7
size: .
V: TRBV25-1
D: .

CDR3: CASSYRDF
DNA: TGTGCCAGCAGTTATAGGGATTTC
J: TRBJ2-1
size: .
V: TRBV12-3/TRBV12-4
D: .

CDR3: CASSSGRRTDTQYF
DNA: TGTGCCAGCAGCTCGGGACGCCGCACAGATACGCAGTATTTT
J: TRBJ2-3
size: .
V: TRBV7-8
D: .

CDR3: CASSVISGGAQNEQFF
DNA: TGTGCCAGCAGCGTAATTAGCGGGGGGGCCCAAAATGAGCAGTTCTTC
J: TRBJ2-1
size: .
V: TRBV9
D: TRBD2

CDR3: CASSFGRGGLTDTQYF
DNA: TGTGCCAGCAGCTTTGGGCGGGGGGGTCTCACAGATACGCAGTATTTT
J: TRBJ2-3
size: .
V: TRBV13
D: TRBD2

CDR3: CSRETQYF
DNA: TGCAGTAGGGAGACCCAGTACTTC
J: TRBJ2-5
size: .
V: TRBV20-1
D: .

CDR3: CAWSALIGGYTF
DNA: TGTGCCTGGAGTGCCCTTATTGGTGGCTACACCTTC
J: TRBJ1-2
size: .
V: TRBV30
D: .

CDR3: CASSVPSGANVLTF
DNA: TGTGCCAGCAGCGTTCCTTCTGGGGCCAACGTCCTGACTTTC
J: TRBJ2-6
size: few
V: TRBV9
D: .

CDR3: CASSIRDTFYGYTF
DNA: TGTGCCAGCAGCATCCGGGACACTTTTTATGGCTACACCTTC
J: TRBJ1-2
size: .
V: TRBV9
D: .

CDR3: CASSQRGRSYGETQYF
DNA: TGTGCCAGCAGCCAACGGGGACGGTCCTATGGAGAGACCCAGTACTTC
J: TRBJ2-5
size: .
V: TRBV3-1
D: .

CDR3: CASSPERGSDTQYF
DNA: TGTGCCAGCAGCCCAGAGCGGGGGTCAGATACGCAGTATTTT
J: TRBJ2-3
size: .
V: TRBV7-9
D: TRBD2

CDR3: CASSGREKVYEQYF
DNA: TGTGCCAGCAGTGGCAGGGAGAAGGTCTACGAGCAGTACTTC
J: TRBJ2-7
size: .
V: TRBV25-1
D: .

CDR3: CASSEEMRDTQYF
DNA: TGTGCCAGCAGTGAAGAAATGCGGGATACGCAGTATTTT
J: TRBJ2-3
size: once
V: TRBV6-4
D: .

CDR3: CSVVGEVAGGYNEQFF
DNA: TGCAGCGTTGTAGGAGAGGTAGCGGGGGGGTACAATGAGCAGTTCTTC
J: TRBJ2-1
size: .
V: TRBV29-1
D: TRBD2

CDR3: CASTSPLSGGEQFF
DNA: TGTGCCAGCACCTCCCCTCTTAGCGGGGGGGAGCAGTTCTTC
J: TRBJ2-1
size: .
V: TRBV12-3/TRBV12-4
D: TRBD2

CDR3: CASENTEAFF
DNA: TGTGCCAGCGAAAACACTGAAGCTTTCTTT
J: TRBJ1-1
size: .
V: TRBV6-6
D: .

CDR3: CASSDIDREDGYTF
DNA: TGTGCCAGCAGCGATATCGACAGGGAGGACGGCTACACCTTC
J: TRBJ1-2
size: .
V: TRBV5-4
D: TRBD1

CDR3: CASSGTGTETQYF
DNA: TGTGCCAGCAGTGGGACTGGAACAGAGACCCAGTACTTC
J: TRBJ2-5
size: .
V: TRBV9
D: .

CDR3: CATGEGEGYGYTF
DNA: TGTGCCACCGGGGAAGGGGAAGGGTATGGCTACACCTTC
J: TRBJ1-2
size: .
V: TRBV10-3
D: .

CDR3: CASSLEPGPIAGYTF
DNA: TGTGCCAGCAGCTTAGAACCGGGACCGATAGCGGGCTACACCTTC
J: TRBJ1-2
size: .
V: TRBV7-9
D: .